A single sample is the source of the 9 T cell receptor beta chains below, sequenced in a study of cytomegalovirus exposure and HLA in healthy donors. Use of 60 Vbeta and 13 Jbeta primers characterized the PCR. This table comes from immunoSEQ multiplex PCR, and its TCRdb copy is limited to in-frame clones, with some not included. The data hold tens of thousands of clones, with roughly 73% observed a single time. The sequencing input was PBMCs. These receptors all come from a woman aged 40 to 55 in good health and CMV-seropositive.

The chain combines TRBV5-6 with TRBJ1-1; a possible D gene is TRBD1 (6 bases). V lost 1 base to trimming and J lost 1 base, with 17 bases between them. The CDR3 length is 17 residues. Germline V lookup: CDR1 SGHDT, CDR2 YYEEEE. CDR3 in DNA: TGTGCCAGCAGCTTGAACCCTCAAGACAGGTGGAACACTGAAGCTTTCTTT. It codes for CASSLNPQDRWNTEAFF.

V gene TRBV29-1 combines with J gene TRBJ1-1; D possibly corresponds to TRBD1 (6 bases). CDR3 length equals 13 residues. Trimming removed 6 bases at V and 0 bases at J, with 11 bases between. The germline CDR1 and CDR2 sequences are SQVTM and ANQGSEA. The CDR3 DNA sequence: TGCAGCGTCCAGGGGCAGGTGAACACTGAAGCTTTCTTT. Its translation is CSVQGQVNTEAFF.

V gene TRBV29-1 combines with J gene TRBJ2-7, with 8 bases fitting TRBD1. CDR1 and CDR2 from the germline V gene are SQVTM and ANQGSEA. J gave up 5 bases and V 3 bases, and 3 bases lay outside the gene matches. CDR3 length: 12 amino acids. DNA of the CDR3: TGCAGCGTTGACAGGGGGCCCCACGAGCAGTACTTC. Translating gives CSVDRGPHEQYF.

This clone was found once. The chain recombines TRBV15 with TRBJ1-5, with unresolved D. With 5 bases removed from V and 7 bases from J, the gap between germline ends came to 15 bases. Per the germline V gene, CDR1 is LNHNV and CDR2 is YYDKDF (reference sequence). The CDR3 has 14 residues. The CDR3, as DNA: TGTGCCACCAGCTACCCAGGTCTATACCAGCCCCAGCATTTT. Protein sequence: CATSYPGLYQPQHF.

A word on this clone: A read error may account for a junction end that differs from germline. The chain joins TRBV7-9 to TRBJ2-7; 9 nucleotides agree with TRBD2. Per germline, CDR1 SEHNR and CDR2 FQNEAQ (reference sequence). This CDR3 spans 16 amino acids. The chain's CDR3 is CSSSFPIRAGGKEQYF. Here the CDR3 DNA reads TGTTCCAGCAGCTTCCCCATAAGAGCGGGGGGAAAGGAGCAGTACTTC.

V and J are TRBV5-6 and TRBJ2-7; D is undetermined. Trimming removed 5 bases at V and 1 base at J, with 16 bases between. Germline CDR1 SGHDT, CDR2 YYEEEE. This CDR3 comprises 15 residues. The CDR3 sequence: CASRSGLERSYEQYF. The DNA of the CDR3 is TGTGCCAGCAGGTCAGGTTTGGAAAGGTCCTACGAGCAGTACTTC.

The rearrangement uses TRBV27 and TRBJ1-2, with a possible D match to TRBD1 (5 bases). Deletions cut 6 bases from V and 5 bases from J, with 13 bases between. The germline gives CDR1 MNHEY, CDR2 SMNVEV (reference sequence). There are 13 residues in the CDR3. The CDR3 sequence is CASSYRKGYGYTF. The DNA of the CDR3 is TGTGCCAGCAGCTACCGCAAGGGGTATGGCTACACCTTC.

CDR3: CASSLDVTSTGEAFF. CDR3 DNA: TGCGCCAGCAGCTTGGATGTGACTTCCACCGGGGAAGCTTTCTTT. The rearrangement uses TRBV5-1 and TRBJ1-1, with D unresolved. Germline V lookup: CDR1 SGHRS, CDR2 YFSETQ. Trimming cost V 0 bases and J 8 bases, with 17 bases left between them. CDR3 length: 15 amino acids.

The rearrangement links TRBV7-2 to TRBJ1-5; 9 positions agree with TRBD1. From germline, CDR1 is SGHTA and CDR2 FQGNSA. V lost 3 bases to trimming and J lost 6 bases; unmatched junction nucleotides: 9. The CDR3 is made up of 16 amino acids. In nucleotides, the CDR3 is TGTGCCAGCAGCTTCGGGACAGGGCGATTTAGTCAGCCCCAGCATTTT. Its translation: CASSFGTGRFSQPQHF.